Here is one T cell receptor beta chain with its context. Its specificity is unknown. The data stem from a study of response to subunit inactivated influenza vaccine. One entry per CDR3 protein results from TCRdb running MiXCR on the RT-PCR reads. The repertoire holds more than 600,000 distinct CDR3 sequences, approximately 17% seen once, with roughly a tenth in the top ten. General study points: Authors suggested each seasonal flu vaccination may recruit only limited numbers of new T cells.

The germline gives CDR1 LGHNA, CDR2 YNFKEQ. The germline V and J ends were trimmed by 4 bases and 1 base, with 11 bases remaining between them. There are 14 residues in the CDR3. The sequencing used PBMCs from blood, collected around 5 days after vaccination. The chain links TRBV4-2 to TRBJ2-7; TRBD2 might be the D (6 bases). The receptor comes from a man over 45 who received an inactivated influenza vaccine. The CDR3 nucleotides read TGTGCCAGCAGCCCGAGGACTACGTCCTACGAGCAGTACTTC. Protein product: CASSPRTTSYEQYF.